The clone carrying this TCR beta chain was picked up many times. Its matching antigen is unknown. Diagnoses were established using clinical symptoms, serum thyroxine and TRAb, thyroid ultrasound and orbital computed tomography. This entry comes from a study of T cells in Graves' hyperthyroidism and ophthalmopathy. The CDR3 sequence is 15 residues long. Trimming took 0 bases from V and 5 from J, leaving 14 bases between them. Per the germline V gene, CDR1 is DFQATT and CDR2 is SNEGSKA (reference sequence). General study results and limits: Most clonotypes expanded in thyroid above 0.001 were likewise present in blood. Stable hyperthyroidism was separated from ophthalmopathy by a model based on 13 V-J features. Model-based prediction identified ophthalmopathy a median about 6.8 months prior to its onset.

TCR beta CDR3 region amplification was performed from RNA transcripts. The HTBI primer set was used in a first-round RT-PCR of the TCR CDR3. TCRdb passed the multiplex PCR reads through MiXCR, listing each CDR3 protein once. The table lists roughly 500,000 distinct CDR3 sequences, around 46% of them singletons. The sample taken for sequencing was peripheral blood or thyroid tissue (not recorded which). The chain employs TRBV20-1 and TRBJ1-5; D not certain. The receptor was derived from an adult woman with Graves' disease, either hyperthyroidism or ophthalmopathy (not recorded which). The CDR3 DNA follows: TGCAGTGCTAGAGATCTCCGATCTAGGGATCAGCCCCAGCATTTT. This translates into CSARDLRSRDQPQHF.